Below, 16 T cell receptor beta chains from the same sample are listed, as sequenced in a study of CD8+CD57+ T cells in acquired aplastic anemia. The template for TCR beta VDJ and CDR3 sequence profiling was genomic DNA. TCRdb analysed the reads with MiXCR anew, one entry per CDR3 protein. The sample includes 200,000 or so distinct CDR3 sequences, around 65% seen only once; the top ten take just over 45%. Sequencing was done on a sample of sorted CD4+, CD8+, or CD8+CD57+ T cells (not recorded which) from PBMCs. All receptors come from a human donor with severe aplastic anemia or a healthy control (not recorded which).

The chain links TRBV12-3 or TRBV12-4 to TRBJ1-3, with 10 bases lining up with TRBD1. V gave up 6 bases and J gave up 4 bases; unmatched junction bases: 9. This CDR3 has 16 amino acids. The CDR3 region has the DNA TGTGCCAGCAGGAGACAGGGGGCGTATTCCGGAAACACCATATATTTT. Translation: CASRRQGAYSGNTIYF.

The sample holds one count of this clonotype. The junction and the germline gene differ at one end; a read error may be behind it. The CDR3 reads CATSLSGTRTGTQYF. As DNA, the CDR3 is TGTGCCACCAGCCTATCCGGAACCCGCACAGGTACGCAGTATTTT. V is TRBV24-1 and J is TRBJ2-3; a possible D gene is TRBD1 (5 bases). The V gene's germline CDR1 is KGHDR and CDR2 SFDVKD. CDR3 length: 15 residues.

The chain employs TRBV5-6 and TRBJ1-1; D gene unclear. This CDR3 has 13 residues. The germline V and J ends were trimmed by 4 bases and 8 bases, with 15 bases remaining between them. Germline lookup yields CDR1 SGHDT and CDR2 YYEEEE. The CDR3 sequence is CASSVAGNLEAFF. The CDR3 DNA sequence: TGTGCCAGCAGCGTAGCCGGGAACCTAGAAGCTTTCTTT.

V gene TRBV20-1 combines with J gene TRBJ1-1; a weak D match, TRBD1 (6 bases). Germline CDR1 reads DFQATT; CDR2 reads SNEGSKA (reference sequence). There are 15 residues in the CDR3. V was shortened by 6 bases and J by 3 bases, with 20 bases between the two germline ends. The CDR3: CSASLGGGSDTEAFF. The CDR3 DNA reads as TGCAGTGCAAGCCTAGGTGGGGGCAGTGACACTGAAGCTTTCTTT.

The rearrangement joins TRBV10-3 to TRBJ2-3; TRBD2 agrees at 7 bases. The V gene end was trimmed by 4 bases and the J gene end by 2 bases; junction bases not matched to a gene: 6. The CDR3 length is 15 residues. Per germline, CDR1 ENHRY and CDR2 SYGVKD. CDR3 bases: TGTGCCATCAGTGTCGGCGGGAGTCCCACAGATACGCAGTATTTT. Translation gives CAISVGGSPTDTQYF.

The V call is TRBV5-1, the J call TRBJ2-3; 7 bases align to TRBD1. This CDR3 is 14 amino acids long. Looked up from germline, CDR1 is SGHRS and CDR2 is YFSETQ. The V and J ends lost 4 bases and 0 bases, in that order; junction bases with no gene match: 2. The CDR3 DNA reads TGCGCCAGCAGCACAGGGGACAGCACAGATACGCAGTATTTT. Translating gives CASSTGDSTDTQYF.

This clonotype has ten or more counts. V usage is TRBV5-8 and J usage is TRBJ1-1; D remains ambiguous. Trimming left V 4 bases short and J 7 bases short, with 11 bases between. Germline V CDR1 and CDR2: SGHTS, YDEGEE. This CDR3 is built from 12 residues. In nucleotides, the CDR3 is TGTGCCAGCAGCATAGGGTTCCATGAAGCTTTCTTT. Its translation: CASSIGFHEAFF.

This clonotype was picked up many times. The chain employs TRBV7-2 and TRBJ2-3, with unresolved D. The CDR3 is 16 amino acids. The ends were cut back, 2 bases at V and 2 bases at J, with 14 bases in the middle. Germline-derived CDR1 and CDR2 are SGHTA and FQGNSA. CDR3: CASSLRQLGYTDTQYF. The CDR3 DNA sequence: TGTGCCAGCAGCTTACGGCAGTTGGGCTACACAGATACGCAGTATTTT. Full variable domain (outside the CDR3, taken from reference TRBV7-2 and TRBJ2-3): GAGVSQSPSNKVTEKGKDVELRCDPISGHTALYWYRQSLGQGLEFLIYFQGNSAPDKSGLPSDRFSAERTGGSVSTLTIQRTQQEDSAVYLCASSLRQLGYTDTQYFGPGTRLTVL.

The rearrangement links TRBV4-2 to TRBJ2-1; the D gene is possibly TRBD2 (5 bases). Germline values: CDR1 LGHNA, CDR2 YNFKEQ. V gave up 4 bases and J gave up 5 bases, with 18 bases separating them. The CDR3 length is 16 residues. Written as DNA, the CDR3 is TGTGCCAGCAGCCTCTTCAGGCCAGCGGCCCACAATGAGCAGTTCTTC. Protein: CASSLFRPAAHNEQFF.

The V gene is TRBV10-1, the J gene TRBJ2-2; D call uncertain. The CDR3 consists of 13 residues. The V end was cut by 1 base, the J end by 5 bases, with 5 bases between. The V gene's germline CDR1 is WNHNN and CDR2 SYGVQD (reference sequence). The CDR3 region is CASSEFRTGELFF. Written as DNA, the CDR3 is TGCGCCAGCAGTGAGTTCCGAACCGGGGAGCTGTTTTTT.

V is TRBV10-3 and J is TRBJ2-1, with D possibly being TRBD2 (6 bases). Germline loops: CDR1 ENHRY, CDR2 SYGVKD. CDR3 length: 13 amino acids. V lost 7 bases, J lost 5 bases, and 12 bases lay in between. CDR3 region: CAIKGGDNNEQFF. As DNA, the CDR3 is TGTGCCATCAAAGGCGGGGATAACAATGAGCAGTTCTTC.

CDR3 sequence (DNA): TGTGCCAGCAGCCTCGGATCGGACGAGCAGTACTTC. This encodes CASSLGSDEQYF. The chain carries TRBV7-2 and TRBJ2-7; no reliable D call. Per the germline V gene, CDR1 is SGHTA and CDR2 is FQGNSA. This CDR3 comprises 12 residues. Trimming stripped 5 bases from V and 5 bases from J, with 10 bases between.

The V gene is TRBV5-1, the J gene TRBJ1-1; 9 positions agree with TRBD1. Germline values: CDR1 SGHRS, CDR2 YFSETQ. This CDR3 has 14 amino acids. With 3 bases clipped from V and 4 bases from J, the junction kept 4 bases outside the gene matches. The CDR3 sequence: CASSWTGAGTEAFF. CDR3 in DNA: TGCGCCAGCAGCTGGACAGGGGCCGGCACTGAAGCTTTCTTT. Complete variable domain (other parts from reference TRBV5-1 and TRBJ1-1): KAGVTQTPRYLIKTRGQQVTLSCSPISGHRSVSWYQQTPGQGLQFLFEYFSETQRNKGNFPGRFSGRQFSNSRSEMNVSTLELGDSALYLCASSWTGAGTEAFFGQGTRLTVV.

The chain combines TRBV20-1 with TRBJ2-3; TRBD2 agrees at 9 bases. Germline V gene lookup returns CDR1 DFQATT and CDR2 SNEGSKA (reference sequence). With V trimmed by 0 bases and J by 8 bases, 6 bases remained unmatched. This CDR3 region has 14 residues. The CDR3 loop is CSARDRIAGATQYF. In nucleotides, the CDR3 is TGCAGTGCTAGAGATCGTATAGCGGGAGCTACGCAGTATTTT.

At least ten counts were recorded for this clonotype. This chain joins TRBV20-1 and TRBJ1-1; possible D gene TRBD1, 6 bases. Germline V CDR1 and CDR2: DFQATT, SNEGSKA (reference sequence). The CDR3 loop spans 11 amino acids. The CDR3, as DNA: TGCAGCGAAAACAGGGACACTGAAGCTTTCTTT. It specifies CSENRDTEAFF.

This clonotype was recorded many times. This chain joins TRBV9 and TRBJ2-1, with 8 bases that match TRBD1. Germline trimming cut 4 bases from V and 9 bases from J; bases unmatched to any gene: 9. CDR1 and CDR2 from the germline V gene are SGDLS and YYNGEE. The CDR3 extends over 14 amino acids. CDR3 coding DNA: TGTGCCAGCAGCCCGGGGACAGGACACGGTGAGCAGTTCTTC. It encodes CASSPGTGHGEQFF.